This T cell receptor (beta chain) was obtained from a study of blood T cell repertoires in COVID-19. For the study at large: Specimens from acute and convalescent COVID-19 originated in the United States, Italy and Spain. PBMCs, B-cell-depleted T cells, or T cells were the source of the cDNA or gDNA that made up the material.

Authors' data handling: Researchers report that nucleated cell counts were estimated from reference gene primer amplification. Assay used: immunoSEQ multiplex PCR; TCRdb lists only in-frame clones, some missing. V, J and clone size are taken as reported in that table, and D and trimming were inferred from the DNA itself. In the table there are roughly 230,000 clones, nearly 90% of which are singletons. Recruited during active infection, patients (from Seattle) were subsequently followed longitudinally. J lost 4 bases, V lost 3 bases, and 2 bases had no gene match. Germline values: CDR1 GTSNPN, CDR2 SVGIG (reference sequence). The CDR3 length is 13 residues.

Sequences were obtained from peripheral blood. The TCR comes from a woman aged 55-75 years with COVID-19, enrolled during active disease. The rearrangement uses TRBV30 and TRBJ1-4, with 7 nucleotides matching TRBD1. The CDR3 sequence: CAWRGQLNEKLFF. DNA for the CDR3: TGTGCCTGGAGGGGACAGCTTAATGAAAAACTGTTTTTT.